A single sample is the source of the 28 T cell receptor beta chains below, sequenced in a study of T-cell memory formation after mild COVID-19. TCRdb ran MiXCR on the 5' RACE reads and lists one entry per CDR3 protein. The table shows about 140,000 distinct CDR3 sequences, with 14% to 15% occurring only once. The sample comprised PBMCs or a T cell subset sorted from them (not recorded which). These receptors originate from an adult woman who had mild COVID-19 (a few samples of this study predate the infection). Cell type and time point are not known.

The V call is TRBV29-1, the J call TRBJ2-1; perhaps D is TRBD1 or TRBD2 (6 bases each). Germline assignment: CDR1 SQVTM and CDR2 ANQGSEA. The ends were cut back, 3 bases at V and 2 bases at J, with 14 bases in the middle. The CDR3 runs 15 residues. In DNA, the CDR3 is TGCAGCGTTGATGGGGGGCTTGGTGCCTACAATGAGCAGTTCTTC. Protein product: CSVDGGLGAYNEQFF.

This clonotype was seen more than once but under ten times. This chain connects TRBV4-1 to TRBJ2-3; 8 nucleotides agree with TRBD2. With V trimmed by 4 bases and J by 6 bases, 15 bases remained unmatched. The germline V gene encodes CDR1 MGHRA and CDR2 YSYEKL. The CDR3 is made up of 17 amino acids. The CDR3 nucleotides read TGCGCCAGCAGCCCTAAGATGTCGGGGGGGCCATCGGATACGCAGTATTTT. Protein product: CASSPKMSGGPSDTQYF.

This clonotype was recorded many times. J is TRBJ1-1 and V is TRBV24-1; D call uncertain. V lost 1 base and J 11 bases, leaving 13 bases between the germline ends. The CDR3 covers 13 residues. Per germline, CDR1 KGHDR and CDR2 SFDVKD. CDR3 protein: CATSDFNGEEAFF. The CDR3, as DNA: TGTGCCACCAGTGATTTTAATGGGGAGGAGGCTTTCTTT.

V is TRBV24-1 and J is TRBJ2-3; a possible D gene is TRBD1 (6 bases). The V gene's germline CDR1 is KGHDR and CDR2 SFDVKD. V lost 3 bases, J lost 0 bases, and 9 bases lay in between. The CDR3 sequence is 15 residues long. CDR3 in amino acids: CATSDRQASTDTQYF. In DNA, the CDR3 is TGTGCCACCAGTGATCGACAGGCAAGCACAGATACGCAGTATTTT.

The chain joins TRBV30 to TRBJ2-5, with 7 bases aligning to TRBD1. Losses at the gene ends were 1 base for V and 2 bases for J; bases not matched to a gene: 4. The CDR3 is 14 residues long. Looked up from germline, CDR1 is GTSNPN and CDR2 is SVGIG (reference sequence). CDR3 sequence: CAWSAGQIQETQYF. CDR3 DNA sequence: TGTGCCTGGAGTGCGGGACAGATACAAGAGACCCAGTACTTC.

This clonotype has ten or more counts. This chain connects TRBV10-3 to TRBJ2-3, with D possibly TRBD2 on 6 matching bases. Germline V lookup: CDR1 ENHRY, CDR2 SYGVKD. There are 15 residues in the CDR3. V lost 6 bases to trimming and J lost 2 bases, with 15 bases between them. The CDR3 nucleotides read TGTGCCATCAGCATAGGGACTGGGATCACAGATACGCAGTATTTT. Its translation: CAISIGTGITDTQYF.

DNA for the CDR3: TGCAGTGCAAGGACAGGGGGCGGTTTTGAAAAACTGTTTTTT. This codes for CSARTGGGFEKLFF. The genes are TRBV20-1 and TRBJ1-4, with 11 positions matching TRBD1. Germline-derived CDR1 and CDR2 are DFQATT and SNEGSKA (reference sequence). V lost 6 bases, J lost 7 bases, and 7 bases stayed unmatched. This CDR3 region has 14 residues.

This CDR3 is CASSYGEGSPLHF. DNA for the CDR3: TGTGCCAGCAGTTACGGGGAAGGATCACCCCTCCACTTT. This chain connects TRBV6-5 to TRBJ1-6; D not resolved. The germline V gene encodes CDR1 MNHEY and CDR2 SVGAGI. The CDR3 runs 13 residues. V was clipped by 2 bases and J by 10 bases, with 9 bases between them.

V usage is TRBV4-3 and J usage is TRBJ1-1; D is possibly TRBD1 (6 bases). The CDR3 runs to 15 residues. The V gene lost 4 bases and the J gene lost 6 bases, with 18 bases spanning the gap. Germline V gene sequence: CDR1 LGHNA, CDR2 YSLEER. CDR3 bases: TGCGCCAGCAGCCGGAACACAGGGACTTGGGCTGAAGCTTTCTTT. The encoded protein is CASSRNTGTWAEAFF.

This clonotype showed up just a few times. The V gene is TRBV6-5, the J gene TRBJ2-7; D unclear. CDR3 size: 16 residues. Germline V gene sequence: CDR1 MNHEY, CDR2 SVGAGI. V gave up 2 bases and J gave up 2 bases, with 16 bases separating them. The CDR3 here is CASSYHAEPRAYEQYF. As DNA, the CDR3 is TGTGCCAGCAGTTACCACGCCGAGCCTAGGGCCTACGAGCAGTACTTC.

For the CDR3, the DNA is TGTGCCAGCAGCTTATCGGGAGCCTACAATGAGCAGTTCTTC. It specifies CASSLSGAYNEQFF. The rearrangement uses TRBV7-9 and TRBJ2-1; D possibly corresponds to TRBD2 (6 bases). CDR1 is SEHNR and CDR2 is FQNEAQ in the germline V gene (reference sequence). Deletions cut 2 bases from V and 2 bases from J, with 7 bases between. The length of the CDR3 is 14 residues.

This rearrangement joins TRBV30 to TRBJ2-7, with D tentatively TRBD1 or TRBD2 (5 bases each). The CDR3 length is 15 residues. Trimming shortened V by 0 bases and J by 2 bases, and 14 bases separated the two germline ends. Germline CDR1 GTSNPN, CDR2 SVGIG (reference sequence). CDR3 coding DNA: TGTGCCTGGAGTGTCCGGGACGCCGGTCCCTACGAGCAGTACTTC. It is translated as CAWSVRDAGPYEQYF.

The J gene is TRBJ1-6, the V gene TRBV25-1, with 9 positions matching TRBD1. Trimming took 4 bases from V and 6 from J; bases not matched to a gene: 4. The germline V gene has CDR1 MGHDK and CDR2 SYGVNS. There are 15 residues in the CDR3. CDR3 DNA sequence: TGTGCCAGCAGTGTGGGGACAGGGTTTAATTCACCCCTCCACTTT. Its protein product is CASSVGTGFNSPLHF.

This clonotype has only a few counts. V usage is TRBV6-4 and J usage is TRBJ2-2, with TRBD2 matching 9 bases. Germline CDR1 is MRHNA and CDR2 is SNTAGT. V lost 8 bases and J lost 4; bases outside the gene matches: 14. The CDR3 has 17 amino acids. Written as DNA, the CDR3 is TGTGCCAGCTCGGAACTGGCGGGAGGGCCGGGCACCGGGGAGCTGTTTTTT. Its translation is CASSELAGGPGTGELFF.

This clonotype was counted only a few times. The V and J genes are TRBV7-9 and TRBJ2-2; unclear D gene. The CDR3 is 16 residues long. Trimming stripped 5 bases from V and 2 bases from J, with 15 bases between. CDR1 SEHNR and CDR2 FQNEAQ come from the germline V gene (reference sequence). The CDR3 DNA follows: TGTGCCAGCAGCGCCCTTACATCCGGTAACACCGGGGAGCTGTTTTTT. This encodes CASSALTSGNTGELFF.

The V gene is TRBV7-6, the J gene TRBJ1-5; D is possibly TRBD1 (5 bases). Germline assignment: CDR1 SGHVS and CDR2 FNYEAQ. Trimming removed 1 base at V and 5 bases at J, with 12 bases between. There are 15 residues in the CDR3. The CDR3 protein is CASSLEEGSDQPQHF. Here the CDR3 DNA reads TGTGCCAGCAGCTTAGAAGAGGGGTCGGATCAGCCCCAGCATTTT.

This clonotype was counted many times. The V call is TRBV4-1, the J call TRBJ2-7; 9 nucleotides match TRBD1. This CDR3 is built from 16 residues. Germline values: CDR1 MGHRA, CDR2 YSYEKL. The V segment lost 0 bases and the J segment 1 base; nucleotides outside the gene matches: 4. CDR3 protein: CASSQDLQGASYEQYF. For the CDR3, the DNA is TGCGCCAGCAGCCAAGATCTACAGGGGGCTTCCTACGAGCAGTACTTC.

This clonotype was found a few times. The rearrangement links TRBV20-1 to TRBJ2-5, with D perhaps matching TRBD2 (7 bases). With 3 bases removed from V and 5 bases from J, the gap between germline ends came to 28 bases. Germline V gives CDR1 DFQATT, CDR2 SNEGSKA (reference sequence). The CDR3 runs to 18 residues. Here the CDR3 DNA reads TGCAGTGCTAGTTGGGAGATATACGTACGGGGGGCGGGTGAGACCCAGTACTTC. It specifies CSASWEIYVRGAGETQYF.

V and J are TRBV5-8 and TRBJ2-3, with 7 positions matching TRBD1. V gave up 5 bases and J gave up 2 bases; unmatched junction bases: 11. The germline gives CDR1 SGHTS, CDR2 YDEGEE. CDR3 size: 16 residues. The CDR3: CASSPGQTFTTDTQYF. The CDR3 region has the DNA TGTGCCAGCAGTCCGGGACAGACATTTACCACAGATACGCAGTATTTT.

The rearrangement joins TRBV7-6 to TRBJ2-1; possible D gene TRBD2, 6 bases. CDR1 is SGHVS and CDR2 is FNYEAQ in the germline V gene. The V end lost 2 bases, the J end lost 5 bases, and 10 bases lay between the germline ends. CDR3 length: 14 residues. CDR3 residues: CASSLYRRDNEQFF. The CDR3 region has the DNA TGTGCCAGCAGCTTATACCGGAGGGACAATGAGCAGTTCTTC.

This clonotype has more than one count but fewer than ten. The chain carries TRBV6-6 and TRBJ1-1; no clear D. Trimming took off 2 bases at V and 4 bases at J, with 2 bases between the two ends. The CDR3 sequence is 11 residues long. Germline assignment: CDR1 MNHNY and CDR2 SVGAGI (reference sequence). The CDR3 spells CASSYATEAFF. The CDR3 DNA reads as TGTGCCAGCAGTTACGCCACTGAAGCTTTCTTT.

This clonotype appeared a few times. This chain joins TRBV29-1 and TRBJ2-1, with D unclear. The CDR3 length is 12 residues. Trimming left V 3 bases short and J 7 bases short, with 10 bases between. The germline V gene encodes CDR1 SQVTM and CDR2 ANQGSEA. As DNA, the CDR3 is TGCAGCGTTGAGTTTACGATGAATGAGCAGTTCTTC. Protein: CSVEFTMNEQFF.

The chain has TRBV5-1 and TRBJ2-7, with a weak D call TRBD1 (5 bases). The CDR3 contains 13 residues. From germline, CDR1 is SGHRS and CDR2 YFSETQ. V gave up 2 bases and J gave up 2 bases, with 8 bases separating them. The CDR3 DNA reads TGCGCCAGCAGCTTCGGACACCCCTACGAGCAGTACTTC. Protein: CASSFGHPYEQYF. The variable domain in full, with the rest retrieved from reference TRBV5-1 and TRBJ2-7, is KAGVTQTPRYLIKTRGQQVTLSCSPISGHRSVSWYQQTPGQGLQFLFEYFSETQRNKGNFPGRFSGRQFSNSRSEMNVSTLELGDSALYLCASSFGHPYEQYFGPGTRLTVT.

This chain uses TRBV11-2 with TRBJ2-3, with D possibly TRBD2 on 5 matching bases. V lost 6 bases and J 2 bases, leaving 15 bases between the germline ends. Germline CDR1 SGHAT, CDR2 FQNNGV. This CDR3 is built from 15 residues. In DNA form, the CDR3 reads TGTGCCAGCAGTTCTAGAGCGGCACTCACAGATACGCAGTATTTT. Protein product: CASSSRAALTDTQYF.

This clonotype was recorded a few times. The chain combines TRBV6-5 with TRBJ2-3; 8 positions agree with TRBD2. This CDR3 spans 17 amino acids. V shed 8 bases, J shed 7 bases, and the junction held 20 bases outside the gene matches. In germline, CDR1 is MNHEY, CDR2 SVGAGI. The CDR3 sequence: CASPTPLWREVGNTQYF. The CDR3 DNA follows: TGTGCCAGCCCCACCCCACTGTGGCGGGAGGTGGGGAATACGCAGTATTTT.

This clonotype was counted many times. The CDR3 region is CSARDPDSGRMSDTQYF. CDR3 nucleotide sequence: TGCAGTGCTAGAGATCCGGACAGCGGGAGGATGTCAGATACGCAGTATTTT. This chain uses TRBV20-1 with TRBJ2-3; 9 nucleotides align to TRBD2. The V gene's germline CDR1 is DFQATT and CDR2 SNEGSKA (reference sequence). The trim removed 0 bases at V and 4 bases at J, leaving 11 bases unmatched. The length of the CDR3 is 17 residues.

The chain joins TRBV11-2 to TRBJ2-5; the match to TRBD1 covers 7 bases. The CDR3 has 15 residues. Trimming at V came to 5 bases and at J to 1 base, leaving 7 bases not matched to a gene. Germline lookup yields CDR1 SGHAT and CDR2 FQNNGV. CDR3 protein: CASSPHAGGQETQYF. The CDR3 coding sequence is TGTGCCAGCAGCCCCCACGCAGGGGGCCAAGAGACCCAGTACTTC. Full variable domain (rest looked up from reference TRBV11-2 and TRBJ2-5): EAGVAQSPRYKIIEKRQSVAFWCNPISGHATLYWYQQILGQGPKLLIQFQNNGVVDDSQLPKDRFSAERLKGVDSTLKIQPAKLEDSAVYLCASSPHAGGQETQYFGPGTRLLVL.

This clonotype was picked up a small number of times. The V call is TRBV11-2, the J call TRBJ1-5; no clear D. V was clipped by 0 bases and J by 3 bases, with 12 bases between them. CDR1 is SGHAT and CDR2 is FQNNGV in the germline V gene. The CDR3 has 16 residues. Written as DNA, the CDR3 is TGTGCCAGCAGCTTAGATATGTGGGATGACAATCAGCCCCAGCATTTT. Translating gives CASSLDMWDDNQPQHF.